Sequencing of this TCR beta chain was carried out in a study of T cell responses to AZD1222 COVID-19 vaccine. Worth noting for this clone: Its antigen remains unknown.

Germline values: CDR1 SGHTA, CDR2 FQGNSA. This CDR3 is 13 amino acids long. V gave up 2 bases and J gave up 4 bases, with 9 bases separating them. Profiling relied on immunoSEQ multiplex PCR, and the TCRdb table lists in-frame clones only, not all of them. The sample holds roughly 150,000 clones, about 89% seen once. Study-wide findings and caveats: Across the whole spike, CD4 TCRs peaked at regions 160-218 and 743-854. Baseline serostatus was positive in only six AZD1222 recipients. The donor cohort was predominantly white British with a female majority, and clonal diversity may have been underestimated.

This chain joins TRBV7-2 and TRBJ2-7; D is unclear. The receptor was derived from an adult in good health. This sample comprised peripheral blood, obtained on day 0 of AZD1222 vaccination. DNA for the CDR3: TGTGCCAGCAGCTTACCAAACTTATACGAGCAGTACTTC. The encoded protein is CASSLPNLYEQYF.